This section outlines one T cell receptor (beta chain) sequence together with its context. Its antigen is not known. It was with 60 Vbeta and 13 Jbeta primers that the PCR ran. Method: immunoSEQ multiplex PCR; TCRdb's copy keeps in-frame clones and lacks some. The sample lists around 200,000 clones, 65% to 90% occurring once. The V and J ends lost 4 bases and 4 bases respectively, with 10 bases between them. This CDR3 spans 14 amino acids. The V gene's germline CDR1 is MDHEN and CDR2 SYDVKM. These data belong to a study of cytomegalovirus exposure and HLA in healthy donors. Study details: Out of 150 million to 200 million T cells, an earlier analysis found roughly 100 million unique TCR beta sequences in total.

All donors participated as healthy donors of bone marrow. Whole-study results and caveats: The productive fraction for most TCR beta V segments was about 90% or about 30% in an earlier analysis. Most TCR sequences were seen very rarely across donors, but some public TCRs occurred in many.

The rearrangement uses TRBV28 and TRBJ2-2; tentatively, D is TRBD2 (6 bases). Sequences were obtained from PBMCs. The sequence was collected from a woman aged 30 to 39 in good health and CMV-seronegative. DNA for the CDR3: TGTGCCAGCAGTTGGGGAGGAGGCACCGGGGAGCTGTTTTTT. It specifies CASSWGGGTGELFF.